This is a list of T cell receptor beta chains from one sample in a study of shared clonotypes between healthy human individuals. The repertoire was sequenced with immunoSEQ multiplex PCR; TCRdb's copy has only in-frame clones and lacks some. This table has millions of clones, approximately 95% appearing once. Source material: naive CD8+ T cells sorted from blood. The source of these receptors is a man between 18 and 35 years old in good health. Each CDR3 is given with its conserved first and last residue. D genes are given only for firm matches. Size is stated for part of the rows, as once, few or many counts, or as a class when the clone is expanded.

D gene	V gene	J gene	clone size	CDR3 protein	CDR3 DNA
NA	TRBV18	TRBJ2-7	once	CASSPLETGRSSYEQYF	TGTGCCAGCTCACCCCTGGAGACAGGGAGGAGCTCCTACGAGCAGTACTTC
TRBD1	TRBV27	TRBJ1-6	NA	CASSSGQGNSPLHF	TGTGCCAGCAGTTCAGGACAGGGTAATTCACCCCTCCACTTT
TRBD1	TRBV19	TRBJ2-7	once	CASSPTGWNEQYF	TGTGCCAGTAGTCCGACAGGGTGGAACGAGCAGTACTTC
NA	TRBV13	TRBJ2-3	NA	CASSLRDPGRDTQYF	TGTGCCAGCAGCCTCCGGGACCCCGGCAGGGATACGCAGTATTTT
NA	TRBV15	TRBJ2-3	NA	CATSRDRAGLHTQYF	TGTGCCACCAGCAGAGATCGGGCAGGTCTCCATACGCAGTATTTT
NA	TRBV20-1	TRBJ2-5	NA	CSARDEETQYF	TGCAGTGCTAGAGATGAAGAGACCCAGTACTTC
TRBD1	TRBV7-9	TRBJ2-7	NA	CASSLVRGQASYEQYF	TGTGCCAGCAGCTTAGTTCGGGGACAGGCCTCCTACGAGCAGTACTTC
NA	TRBV4-1	TRBJ2-5	NA	CASSQVLAVQETQYF	TGCGCCAGCAGCCAAGTTTTAGCGGTACAAGAGACCCAGTACTTC
NA	TRBV6-5	TRBJ1-1	NA	CASSYGRETEAFF	TGTGCCAGCAGTTATGGCAGGGAAACTGAAGCTTTCTTT
TRBD2	TRBV19	TRBJ2-7	NA	CASSEPGLRNEQYF	TGTGCCAGTAGTGAACCGGGACTACGAAACGAGCAGTACTTC
NA	TRBV9	TRBJ2-5	NA	CASSVGGGLQETQYF	TGTGCCAGCAGCGTAGGCGGGGGCCTTCAAGAGACCCAGTACTTC
TRBD1	TRBV6-5	TRBJ2-7	NA	CASSSDRVSYEQYF	TGTGCCAGCAGTTCTGACAGGGTATCCTACGAGCAGTACTTC
TRBD1	TRBV6-1	TRBJ1-5	NA	CASSEALNDRAYSNQPQHF	TGTGCCAGCAGTGAAGCCCTCAATGACAGGGCATATAGCAATCAGCCCCAGCATTTT
NA	TRBV4-3	TRBJ2-5	NA	CASSQGPSKSETQYF	TGCGCCAGCAGCCAAGGCCCTAGCAAGTCAGAGACCCAGTACTTC
NA	TRBV4-1	TRBJ2-7	NA	CASSQVHGSYEQYF	TGCGCCAGCAGCCAAGTCCACGGTTCCTACGAGCAGTACTTC
NA	TRBV6-5	TRBJ1-1	NA	CASSYSGSNTEAFF	TGTGCCAGCAGTTACTCTGGCTCAAACACTGAAGCTTTCTTT
TRBD1	TRBV18	TRBJ1-2	NA	CASSPPQGGLYGYTF	TGTGCCAGCTCACCACCACAGGGGGGCCTCTATGGCTACACCTTC
TRBD2	TRBV7-6	TRBJ2-3	NA	CASSLDVPSGGLDTQYF	TGTGCCAGCAGCTTAGATGTTCCTAGCGGGGGGTTAGATACGCAGTATTTT
NA	TRBV2	TRBJ2-3	NA	CATDSGTDTQYF	TGTGCCACGGACTCGGGCACAGATACGCAGTATTTT
TRBD1	TRBV11-2	TRBJ1-2	NA	CASSIHLTGGNYGYTF	TGTGCCAGCAGCATCCACCTGACAGGGGGCAACTATGGCTACACCTTC
NA	TRBV7-6	TRBJ2-1	NA	CASSLERYNEQFF	TGTGCCAGCAGCTTAGAGCGTTACAATGAGCAGTTCTTC
TRBD2	TRBV4-1	TRBJ2-1	NA	CASSWTSGNYNEQFF	TGCGCCAGCAGCTGGACTAGCGGGAACTACAATGAGCAGTTCTTC
NA	TRBV5-1	TRBJ2-2	NA	CASYMGSLTGELFF	TGCGCCAGCTATATGGGTTCCCTCACCGGGGAGCTGTTTTTT
TRBD2	TRBV6-1	TRBJ2-3	NA	CASSGGTSGGPDTQYF	TGTGCCAGCAGTGGAGGGACTAGCGGGGGACCAGATACGCAGTATTTT
NA	TRBV12-5	TRBJ2-7	NA	CASGSRVGVNYEQYF	TGTGCTAGTGGTTCCCGGGTAGGGGTAAACTACGAGCAGTACTTC
TRBD2	TRBV27	TRBJ2-5	NA	CASTSGGAQYF	TGTGCCAGCACTTCGGGGGGGGCCCAGTACTTC
TRBD2	TRBV6-6	TRBJ2-7	NA	CASSYETSGDYEQYF	TGTGCCAGCAGTTATGAGACTAGCGGAGACTACGAGCAGTACTTC
NA	TRBV9	TRBJ2-1	NA	CASSVVAGNYNEQFF	TGTGCCAGCAGCGTAGTTGCAGGGAACTACAATGAGCAGTTCTTC
NA	TRBV5-8	TRBJ1-2	NA	CASSPPGHFNYGYTF	TGTGCCAGCAGCCCGCCGGGACACTTTAACTATGGCTACACCTTC
TRBD1	TRBV19	TRBJ1-4	NA	CASSVGQGVNEKLFF	TGTGCCAGTAGTGTCGGACAGGGGGTTAATGAAAAACTGTTTTTT
NA	TRBV6-5	TRBJ2-3	NA	CASSPFLGRDTQYF	TGTGCCAGCAGCCCTTTCCTCGGGCGGGATACGCAGTATTTT
NA	TRBV9	TRBJ2-2	NA	CASTKDPNTGELFF	TGTGCCAGCACTAAGGACCCGAACACCGGGGAGCTGTTTTTT
NA	TRBV9	TRBJ2-7	NA	CASSLEGPPYEQYF	TGTGCCAGCAGCCTCGAGGGGCCTCCCTACGAGCAGTACTTC
NA	TRBV27	TRBJ1-1	once	CASSRGATEAFF	TGTGCCAGCAGTCGGGGCGCCACTGAAGCTTTCTTT
NA	TRBV9	TRBJ1-2	NA	CASSHGTEYGYTF	TGTGCCAGCAGCCATGGGACGGAATATGGCTACACCTTC
NA	TRBV7-9	TRBJ1-3	NA	CASSLALIIYF	TGTGCCAGCAGCTTAGCCTTAATCATATATTTT
TRBD1	TRBV7-3	TRBJ2-7	NA	CASSLGTGPDYEQYF	TGTGCCAGCAGCCTCGGGACAGGGCCAGACTACGAGCAGTACTTC
NA	TRBV5-1	TRBJ1-1	few	CASSGTGYTEAFF	TGCGCCAGCAGCGGAACAGGGTACACTGAAGCTTTCTTT
NA	TRBV30	TRBJ1-5	NA	CAWSVGGQPQHF	TGTGCCTGGAGTGTTGGAGGACAGCCCCAGCATTTT
NA	TRBV9	TRBJ2-2	NA	CASSVNERRNTGELFF	TGTGCCAGCAGCGTAAACGAGCGGAGGAACACCGGGGAGCTGTTTTTT
NA	TRBV2	TRBJ1-4	once	CASSAPHREANEKLFF	TGTGCCAGCAGTGCCCCCCACCGGGAGGCTAATGAAAAACTGTTTTTT
NA	TRBV19	TRBJ1-1	NA	CASSIFDFTEAFF	TGTGCCAGTAGTATTTTTGATTTCACTGAAGCTTTCTTT